These 20 T cell receptor beta chains were all obtained from the same sample, sequenced in a study of T-cell reconstitution after alpha-beta-depleted transplantation in children. The library targeted TCRbeta and was prepared with unique molecular identifiers. From the PCR reads, TCRdb called clonotypes with MiXCR, one entry per CDR3 protein. The sample records around 380,000 distinct CDR3 sequences, approximately 11% being singletons. Sample: PBMCs from the stem cell graft donor, taken from the stem cell graft. These receptors all come from a human donor who donated a stem cell graft to a child with acute myeloid leukemia.

This clonotype was detected many times. The chain combines TRBV9 with TRBJ2-1; D possibly corresponds to TRBD2 (5 bases). The V end lost 1 base, the J end lost 2 bases, and 10 bases lay between the germline ends. From germline, CDR1 is SGDLS and CDR2 YYNGEE. The CDR3 runs to 15 residues. This CDR3 is CASSVLLAPYNEQFF. In DNA form, the CDR3 reads TGTGCCAGCAGCGTACTCCTAGCCCCCTACAATGAGCAGTTCTTC.

The V and J genes are TRBV7-8 and TRBJ2-3; the D is unclear. Trimming stripped 1 base from V and 6 bases from J, with 11 bases between. This CDR3 comprises 14 residues. CDR1 is SGHVS and CDR2 is FQNEAQ in the germline V gene. The CDR3 reads CASSLVSGYDTQYF. CDR3 in DNA: TGTGCCAGCAGCTTAGTTTCTGGGTACGATACGCAGTATTTT.

This clonotype was observed many times. The V call is TRBV12-3 or TRBV12-4, the J call TRBJ1-6, with a weak D call TRBD1 (6 bases). V lost 6 bases, J lost 7 bases, and 13 bases lay in between. The CDR3 extends over 14 amino acids. The CDR3 reads CASRLPDRNSPLHF. Written as DNA, the CDR3 is TGTGCCAGCAGACTCCCGGACAGAAATTCACCCCTCCACTTT.

The CDR3 protein is CASSLWGTRLNTEAFF. The CDR3 DNA reads as TGCGCCAGCAGCTTGTGGGGGACGAGGCTGAACACTGAAGCTTTCTTT. The chain carries TRBV5-1 and TRBJ1-1, with D possibly being TRBD1 (5 bases). Germline values: CDR1 SGHRS, CDR2 YFSETQ. The CDR3 sequence is 16 residues long. The germline V and J ends were trimmed by 1 base and 0 bases, with 13 bases remaining between them. The full variable domain, with the rest looked up from reference TRBV5-1 and TRBJ1-1, is KAGVTQTPRYLIKTRGQQVTLSCSPISGHRSVSWYQQTPGQGLQFLFEYFSETQRNKGNFPGRFSGRQFSNSRSEMNVSTLELGDSALYLCASSLWGTRLNTEAFFGQGTRLTVV.

This clonotype was found a few times. The J gene is TRBJ1-1, the V gene TRBV20-1; TRBD1 is a possible D gene (6 bases). Trimming took 2 bases from V and 4 from J, leaving 14 bases between them. The CDR3 runs 14 residues. The germline V gene has CDR1 DFQATT and CDR2 SNEGSKA (reference sequence). The CDR3, as DNA: TGCAGTGCTAGATTCTCGGACAGTAGCACTGAAGCTTTCTTT. This gives the protein CSARFSDSSTEAFF.

The CDR3 DNA reads as TGCGCCAGCAGCCCTGGGACTAGCACTCCGATACAAGAGACCCAGTACTTC. Protein sequence: CASSPGTSTPIQETQYF. The chain joins TRBV5-1 to TRBJ2-5; TRBD2 matches 9 bases. This CDR3 is 17 amino acids long. Germline V lookup: CDR1 SGHRS, CDR2 YFSETQ. J was trimmed by 2 bases and V by 4 bases; bases with no gene match: 12.

In its sample, this clonotype was seen many times. The rearrangement uses TRBV29-1 and TRBJ2-5, with unresolved D. Deletions cut 4 bases from V and 4 bases from J, with 7 bases between. Germline V gene lookup returns CDR1 SQVTM and CDR2 ANQGSEA. The CDR3 loop spans 11 amino acids. The CDR3 is CSVAIGETQYF. CDR3 nucleotides: TGCAGCGTTGCAATCGGAGAGACCCAGTACTTC.

This clonotype occurred a few times. The chain uses TRBV3-1 and TRBJ1-6, with D hard to call. Trimming stripped 2 bases from V and 9 bases from J, with 11 bases between. This CDR3 is built from 14 residues. Germline V gene lookup returns CDR1 LGHDT and CDR2 YNNKEL (reference sequence). The CDR3 region has the DNA TGTGCCAGCAGCCAACTGGGTTCAGGTTCACCCCTCCACTTT. It specifies CASSQLGSGSPLHF.

A few counts support this clonotype. The chain combines TRBV27 with TRBJ2-5; 8 bases are shared with TRBD2. Germline trimming cut 8 bases from V and 5 bases from J; bases unmatched to any gene: 16. The germline gives CDR1 MNHEY, CDR2 SMNVEV (reference sequence). The CDR3 covers 16 residues. In nucleotides, the CDR3 is TGTGCCAGCCTGTTAGCGGGAACGGAAACGCTCGAGACCCAGTACTTC. Its translation is CASLLAGTETLETQYF.

This chain links TRBV5-6 with TRBJ2-7, with 12 positions matching TRBD2. This CDR3 has 18 amino acids. The ends lost 1 base at V and 2 bases at J; junction bases unmatched: 10. Per the germline V gene, CDR1 is SGHDT and CDR2 is YYEEEE. The CDR3 bases are TGTGCCAGCAGCTTGATGCAACTAGCGGGAGGTCGGGCCTACGAGCAGTACTTC. It yields the protein CASSLMQLAGGRAYEQYF.

This rearrangement joins TRBV10-3 to TRBJ1-3; TRBD1 is a possible D gene (5 bases). V lost 3 bases and J 1 base, leaving 16 bases between the germline ends. The CDR3 contains 17 residues. The germline CDR1 and CDR2 sequences are ENHRY and SYGVKD. CDR3 DNA sequence: TGTGCCATCAGTGATACCCAGGGACGGATATCTGGAAACACCATATATTTT. The encoded protein is CAISDTQGRISGNTIYF.

This clonotype was recorded many times. The CDR3, as DNA: TGTGCCAGCAGCCCCCGTACCAGTACTGAAAAACTGTTTTTT. This sequence encodes CASSPRTSTEKLFF. The V call is TRBV4-2, the J call TRBJ1-4; D gene ambiguous. Germline V gives CDR1 LGHNA, CDR2 YNFKEQ. The germline V and J ends were trimmed by 4 bases and 7 bases, with 13 bases remaining between them. This CDR3 has 14 residues.

The table lists this clonotype with a few counts. The CDR3 nucleotides read TGCAGTGCTACCCGCTCGACAGGGAGGACTGAAGCTTTCTTT. Translated, it gives CSATRSTGRTEAFF. The chain employs TRBV20-1 and TRBJ1-1; 7 bases are shared with TRBD1. Germline CDR1 DFQATT, CDR2 SNEGSKA (reference sequence). This CDR3 region has 14 residues. V dropped 4 bases and J dropped 5; count of bases not matched to a gene: 10.

Only a few counts were recorded for this clonotype. This chain connects TRBV20-1 to TRBJ1-4, with 9 bases that match TRBD1. The CDR3 contains 16 residues. Germline assignment: CDR1 DFQATT and CDR2 SNEGSKA (reference sequence). V shed 5 bases, J shed 5 bases, and the junction held 12 bases outside the gene matches. CDR3 residues: CSAGGPTGTGNEKLFF. In nucleotides, the CDR3 is TGCAGTGCTGGGGGGCCTACCGGGACAGGGAATGAAAAACTGTTTTTT.

The chain links TRBV20-1 to TRBJ2-2; TRBD2 agrees at 8 bases. The CDR3 extends over 14 amino acids. V lost 1 base, J lost 5 bases, and 3 bases stayed unmatched. Germline V gene sequence: CDR1 DFQATT, CDR2 SNEGSKA (reference sequence). The CDR3 bases are TGCAGTGCTAGAGTGGCGGGAGGTACCGGGGAGCTGTTTTTT. It codes for CSARVAGGTGELFF.

This clonotype was picked up a small number of times. The V and J genes are TRBV20-1 and TRBJ1-1; TRBD1 matches 12 bases. The ends lost 4 bases at V and 0 bases at J; junction bases unmatched: 3. The CDR3 consists of 15 residues. Germline assignment: CDR1 DFQATT and CDR2 SNEGSKA (reference sequence). In DNA, the CDR3 is TGCAGTGCTAAGGGACAGGGGGCCTTGAACACTGAAGCTTTCTTT. Protein sequence: CSAKGQGALNTEAFF.

The sample holds many counts of this clonotype. This rearrangement joins TRBV15 to TRBJ2-3; D is perhaps TRBD2 (7 bases). The germline V and J ends were trimmed by 1 base and 3 bases, with 11 bases remaining between them. Germline CDR1 LNHNV, CDR2 YYDKDF (reference sequence). The length of the CDR3 is 15 residues. CDR3 protein: CATSRGEGETDTQYF. CDR3 sequence (DNA): TGTGCCACCAGCAGAGGGGAGGGGGAGACAGATACGCAGTATTTT.

The sample holds a few counts of this clonotype. The chain is built from TRBV7-3 and TRBJ2-1; possible D gene TRBD1, 5 bases. V was shortened by 0 bases and J by 9 bases, with 9 bases between the two germline ends. Germline V gene sequence: CDR1 SGHTA, CDR2 FQGTGA. This CDR3 is built from 13 residues. As DNA, the CDR3 is TGTGCCAGCAGCTTAACTCAGGGCACTGAGCAGTTCTTC. As protein: CASSLTQGTEQFF.

This clonotype was recorded a few times. This chain connects TRBV7-2 to TRBJ2-5; maybe TRBD2 (7 bases). The V gene's germline CDR1 is SGHTA and CDR2 FQGNSA. The germline V and J ends were trimmed by 5 bases and 4 bases, with 14 bases remaining between them. This CDR3 spans 14 amino acids. The CDR3 DNA follows: TGTGCCAGCAGCCGGGGGGCAATAGGAGAGACCCAGTACTTC. Translating gives CASSRGAIGETQYF.

The chain joins TRBV6-1 to TRBJ1-6; D is ambiguous. Germline V gene lookup returns CDR1 MNHNS and CDR2 SASEGT. There are 18 residues in the CDR3. V was clipped by 3 bases and J by 0 bases, with 15 bases between them. CDR3 DNA: TGTGCCAGCAGTGACAGGATATGGGAAAGCTCCTATAATTCACCCCTCCACTTT. Encoded protein: CASSDRIWESSYNSPLHF.